The clone carrying this T cell receptor beta chain was seen a few times. The antigen is not known. This specimen comes from a study of identical twins. V gave up 7 bases and J gave up 0 bases, with 15 bases separating them. The V gene's germline CDR1 is SEHNR and CDR2 FQNEAQ (reference sequence). The CDR3 is made up of 15 amino acids. Study conclusions and caveats: Invariant MAIT and iNKT cells may have partly biased zero-insertion analyses. An excess of low generation probability was shown by twin-shared out-of-frame alpha sequences. Cross-sectional statistics underpinned the conclusions; the same donors were not followed.

One entry per CDR3 protein results from TCRdb running MiXCR on the 5' RACE reads. Altogether about 890,000 distinct CDR3 sequences are present, 10% to 15% being singletons, with the ten largest covering about 1.6%. These data were likewise used in another study, on yellow fever vaccine responses in identical twins.

The V and J genes are TRBV7-9 and TRBJ2-5; unclear D gene. Material for sequencing was PBMCs. This TCR came from a woman aged 18-35 years in good health. The CDR3, as DNA: TGTGCCAGCAATACCGCTTGGGCCAACCAAGAGACCCAGTACTTC. Amino acid sequence: CASNTAWANQETQYF.